The rows below give T cell receptor beta chains drawn from one sample of a study of T-cell memory formation after mild COVID-19. Via MiXCR, TCRdb re-called the 5' RACE reads, giving one row per CDR3 protein. The sample yields approximately 250,000 distinct CDR3 sequences, roughly 14% seen once. The sample was PBMCs or a T cell subset sorted from them (not recorded which). These receptor sequences come from an adult woman who had mild COVID-19 (a few samples of this study predate the infection). Cell type and time point are not known. CDR3s include the opening cysteine and the closing phenylalanine or tryptophan. The order of the fields is V gene, clone size, D gene, J gene, CDR3 protein, CDR3 DNA. A D gene is named only where the DNA matches it firmly. Size tells how often a clone was seen (once, few, many) or the class of an expanded clone, and some rows leave it out.

v_gene: TRBV4-3; abundance: many; d_gene: TRBD2; j_gene: TRBJ2-3; CDR3aa: CASSQELAGADTQYF; CDR3nt: TGCGCCAGCAGCCAAGAATTAGCGGGAGCTGATACGCAGTATTTT
v_gene: TRBV9; abundance: few; d_gene: NA; j_gene: TRBJ1-1; CDR3aa: CASSVTGGTMNTEAFF; CDR3nt: TGTGCCAGCAGCGTGACAGGTGGGACCATGAACACTGAAGCTTTCTTT
v_gene: TRBV9; abundance: few; d_gene: NA; j_gene: TRBJ1-5; CDR3aa: CASSVSDREDQPQHF; CDR3nt: TGTGCCAGCAGCGTATCCGACAGAGAAGATCAGCCCCAGCATTTT
v_gene: TRBV6-6; abundance: NA; d_gene: NA; j_gene: TRBJ1-4; CDR3aa: CASRDPGRTNEKLFF; CDR3nt: TGTGCCAGCAGGGACCCGGGACGGACTAATGAAAAACTGTTTTTT
v_gene: TRBV20-1; abundance: few; d_gene: NA; j_gene: TRBJ2-1; CDR3aa: CSARRTGTSSYNEQFF; CDR3nt: TGCAGTGCTAGAAGGACCGGGACAAGCTCCTACAATGAGCAGTTCTTC
v_gene: TRBV6-2/TRBV6-3; abundance: NA; d_gene: NA; j_gene: TRBJ2-7; CDR3aa: CASSYPLSYEQYF; CDR3nt: TGTGCCAGCAGTTACCCCCTCTCCTACGAGCAGTACTTC
v_gene: TRBV5-1; abundance: NA; d_gene: NA; j_gene: TRBJ2-2; CDR3aa: CASSPNPLGNTGELFF; CDR3nt: TGCGCCAGCAGCCCGAACCCCCTGGGGAACACCGGGGAGCTGTTTTTT
v_gene: TRBV28; abundance: once; d_gene: TRBD1; j_gene: TRBJ1-1; CDR3aa: CASSLSTGTGAAFF; CDR3nt: TGTGCCAGCAGTTTATCCACCGGGACAGGGGCGGCTTTCTTT
v_gene: TRBV12-3/TRBV12-4; abundance: NA; d_gene: NA; j_gene: TRBJ2-1; CDR3aa: CASSQLDNEQFF; CDR3nt: TGTGCCAGCAGTCAACTAGACAATGAGCAGTTCTTC
v_gene: TRBV12-3/TRBV12-4; abundance: few; d_gene: TRBD2; j_gene: TRBJ2-7; CDR3aa: CASSLSGGAEQYF; CDR3nt: TGTGCCAGCAGTTTGAGCGGGGGGGCCGAGCAGTACTTC
v_gene: TRBV7-9; abundance: few; d_gene: TRBD2; j_gene: TRBJ2-1; CDR3aa: CASSRGTSGALNEQFF; CDR3nt: TGTGCCAGCAGCCGTGGGACTAGCGGGGCCCTCAATGAGCAGTTCTTC
v_gene: TRBV2; abundance: few; d_gene: NA; j_gene: TRBJ2-7; CDR3aa: CASSKTSYEQYF; CDR3nt: TGTGCCAGCAGTAAGACCTCCTACGAGCAGTACTTC
v_gene: TRBV12-3/TRBV12-4; abundance: many; d_gene: NA; j_gene: TRBJ2-4; CDR3aa: CASSLRGAKNIQYF; CDR3nt: TGTGCCAGCAGCCTCAGGGGAGCCAAAAACATTCAGTACTTC
v_gene: TRBV13; abundance: NA; d_gene: NA; j_gene: TRBJ1-3; CDR3aa: CASSLPSAVGNTIYF; CDR3nt: TGTGCCAGCAGCCTCCCGTCGGCAGTTGGAAACACCATATATTTT
v_gene: TRBV5-4; abundance: few; d_gene: TRBD1; j_gene: TRBJ2-5; CDR3aa: CASSRQGPSETQYF; CDR3nt: TGTGCCAGCAGCCGACAGGGGCCATCGGAGACCCAGTACTTC
v_gene: TRBV5-5; abundance: NA; d_gene: TRBD2; j_gene: TRBJ2-1; CDR3aa: CASSGGLVNSYNEQFF; CDR3nt: TGTGCCAGCAGCGGGGGACTAGTGAACTCCTACAATGAGCAGTTCTTC
v_gene: TRBV7-6; abundance: few; d_gene: NA; j_gene: TRBJ2-7; CDR3aa: CASSSAAGPSYEQYF; CDR3nt: TGTGCCAGCAGCTCCGCGGCAGGGCCTTCCTACGAGCAGTACTTC
v_gene: TRBV29-1; abundance: NA; d_gene: NA; j_gene: TRBJ2-3; CDR3aa: CSVERRVGTDTQYF; CDR3nt: TGCAGCGTTGAACGGCGGGTTGGGACAGATACGCAGTATTTT
v_gene: TRBV10-2; abundance: many; d_gene: NA; j_gene: TRBJ2-2; CDR3aa: CASSEGVNTGELFF; CDR3nt: TGCGCCAGCAGTGAGGGGGTGAACACCGGGGAGCTGTTTTTT
v_gene: TRBV6-4; abundance: NA; d_gene: NA; j_gene: TRBJ1-3; CDR3aa: CASSDSGPLSGNTIYF; CDR3nt: TGTGCCAGCAGTGACTCGGGGCCGCTGTCTGGAAACACCATATATTTT
v_gene: TRBV5-1; abundance: many; d_gene: NA; j_gene: TRBJ2-1; CDR3aa: CASSLTDTSLSYNEQFF; CDR3nt: TGCGCCAGCAGCTTGACAGACACCTCTCTCTCCTACAATGAGCAGTTCTTC
v_gene: TRBV30; abundance: few; d_gene: NA; j_gene: TRBJ2-7; CDR3aa: CAWSVQVQYEQYF; CDR3nt: TGTGCCTGGAGTGTACAGGTCCAGTACGAGCAGTACTTC
v_gene: TRBV2; abundance: few; d_gene: NA; j_gene: TRBJ1-6; CDR3aa: CASSSTVYNSPLHF; CDR3nt: TGTGCCAGCAGCTCGACAGTTTATAATTCACCCCTCCACTTT
v_gene: TRBV3-1; abundance: NA; d_gene: NA; j_gene: TRBJ2-1; CDR3aa: CASSQRDQLYRKNEQFF; CDR3nt: TGTGCCAGCAGCCAACGGGACCAATTATATCGGAAGAATGAGCAGTTCTTC
v_gene: TRBV19; abundance: few; d_gene: TRBD2; j_gene: TRBJ2-1; CDR3aa: CASSSIPGLAGGSSYNEQFF; CDR3nt: TGTGCCAGTAGTTCTATCCCCGGACTAGCGGGAGGGAGCTCCTACAATGAGCAGTTCTTC
v_gene: TRBV20-1; abundance: NA; d_gene: TRBD2; j_gene: TRBJ2-7; CDR3aa: CSAKGSGARLSYEQYF; CDR3nt: TGCAGTGCTAAGGGTAGCGGGGCTCGACTCTCCTACGAGCAGTACTTC
v_gene: TRBV7-6; abundance: NA; d_gene: NA; j_gene: TRBJ2-1; CDR3aa: CASSLAMGKINEQFF; CDR3nt: TGTGCCAGCAGCTTAGCGATGGGAAAGATCAATGAGCAGTTCTTC
v_gene: TRBV5-1; abundance: NA; d_gene: NA; j_gene: TRBJ2-3; CDR3aa: CASRGGSGPDTQYF; CDR3nt: TGCGCCAGCAGAGGCGGATCAGGTCCAGATACGCAGTATTTT
v_gene: TRBV5-1; abundance: NA; d_gene: TRBD2; j_gene: TRBJ2-3; CDR3aa: CASSFTSGGAEDTQYF; CDR3nt: TGCGCCAGCAGCTTTACTAGCGGGGGGGCCGAAGATACGCAGTATTTT
v_gene: TRBV5-1; abundance: NA; d_gene: NA; j_gene: TRBJ2-5; CDR3aa: CASSLGGELETQYF; CDR3nt: TGCGCCAGCAGCTTGGGCGGGGAGTTGGAGACCCAGTACTTC
v_gene: TRBV11-1; abundance: NA; d_gene: TRBD1; j_gene: TRBJ2-5; CDR3aa: CASSPQGTQETQYF; CDR3nt: TGTGCCAGCAGCCCACAGGGGACCCAAGAGACCCAGTACTTC
v_gene: TRBV20-1; abundance: many; d_gene: NA; j_gene: TRBJ2-1; CDR3aa: CSARDTVRGISYNEQFF; CDR3nt: TGCAGTGCTAGAGATACGGTCCGGGGGATCTCCTACAATGAGCAGTTCTTC
v_gene: TRBV7-6; abundance: once; d_gene: TRBD1; j_gene: TRBJ1-5; CDR3aa: CASSSGQGGAQPQHF; CDR3nt: TGTGCCAGCAGCTCAGGACAGGGTGGGGCTCAGCCCCAGCATTTT
v_gene: TRBV19; abundance: few; d_gene: TRBD1; j_gene: TRBJ2-7; CDR3aa: CASSTPGQPYEQYF; CDR3nt: TGTGCCAGTAGTACACCGGGACAGCCCTACGAGCAGTACTTC
v_gene: TRBV6-2/TRBV6-3; abundance: few; d_gene: TRBD1; j_gene: TRBJ1-5; CDR3aa: CASSPDRLSNQPQHF; CDR3nt: TGTGCCAGCAGTCCGGACAGGCTTAGCAATCAGCCCCAGCATTTT
v_gene: TRBV7-2; abundance: few; d_gene: NA; j_gene: TRBJ2-1; CDR3aa: CASSLDSRVNEQFF; CDR3nt: TGTGCCAGCAGCTTGGATAGCCGAGTGAATGAGCAGTTCTTC
v_gene: TRBV9; abundance: few; d_gene: NA; j_gene: TRBJ1-3; CDR3aa: CASSVDWELGNTIYF; CDR3nt: TGTGCCAGCAGCGTAGATTGGGAGCTTGGAAACACCATATATTTT
v_gene: TRBV7-8; abundance: NA; d_gene: NA; j_gene: TRBJ2-7; CDR3aa: CASSIRLDHEQYF; CDR3nt: TGTGCCAGCAGCATTCGACTAGACCACGAGCAGTACTTC
v_gene: TRBV7-8; abundance: NA; d_gene: TRBD2; j_gene: TRBJ2-3; CDR3aa: CASSLGLALAGTSTDTQYF; CDR3nt: TGTGCCAGCAGCTTAGGTCTTGCCTTAGCGGGGACTAGCACAGATACGCAGTATTTT
v_gene: TRBV7-6; abundance: few; d_gene: TRBD1; j_gene: TRBJ2-5; CDR3aa: CASIQDRTYQETQYF; CDR3nt: TGTGCCAGCATCCAGGACAGGACGTACCAAGAGACCCAGTACTTC
v_gene: TRBV20-1; abundance: many; d_gene: NA; j_gene: TRBJ2-1; CDR3aa: CSAAPSGLRSSYNEQFF; CDR3nt: TGCAGTGCGGCCCCTTCGGGACTGCGAAGCTCCTACAATGAGCAGTTCTTC
v_gene: TRBV5-1; abundance: NA; d_gene: NA; j_gene: TRBJ1-2; CDR3aa: CASSPKGGAGGYTF; CDR3nt: TGCGCCAGCAGCCCGAAGGGGGGCGCGGGTGGCTACACCTTC
v_gene: TRBV7-3; abundance: few; d_gene: NA; j_gene: TRBJ1-1; CDR3aa: CASSGVGTEAFF; CDR3nt: TGTGCCAGCAGCGGGGTGGGCACTGAAGCTTTCTTT
v_gene: TRBV5-6; abundance: few; d_gene: NA; j_gene: TRBJ1-1; CDR3aa: CASSPNAAGPNTEAFF; CDR3nt: TGTGCCAGCAGCCCTAACGCGGCAGGGCCGAACACTGAAGCTTTCTTT
v_gene: TRBV5-6; abundance: few; d_gene: NA; j_gene: TRBJ2-4; CDR3aa: CASSSYKAKNIQYF; CDR3nt: TGTGCCAGCAGCTCGTACAAGGCCAAAAACATTCAGTACTTC
v_gene: TRBV5-1; abundance: NA; d_gene: TRBD1; j_gene: TRBJ2-1; CDR3aa: CASSLAGTEPYNEQFF; CDR3nt: TGCGCCAGCAGCTTGGCCGGGACAGAGCCCTACAATGAGCAGTTCTTC